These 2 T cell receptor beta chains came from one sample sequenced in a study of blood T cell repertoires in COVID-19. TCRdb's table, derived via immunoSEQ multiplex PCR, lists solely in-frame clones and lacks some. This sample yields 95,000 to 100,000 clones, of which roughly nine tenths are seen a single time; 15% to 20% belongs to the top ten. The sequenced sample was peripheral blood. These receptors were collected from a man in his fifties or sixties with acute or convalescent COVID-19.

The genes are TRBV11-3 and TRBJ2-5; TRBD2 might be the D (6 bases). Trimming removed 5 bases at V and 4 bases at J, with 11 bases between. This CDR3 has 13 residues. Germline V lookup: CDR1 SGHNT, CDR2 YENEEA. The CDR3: CASSRQGGETQYF. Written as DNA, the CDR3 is TGTGCCAGCAGCCGCCAGGGAGGAGAGACCCAGTACTTC.

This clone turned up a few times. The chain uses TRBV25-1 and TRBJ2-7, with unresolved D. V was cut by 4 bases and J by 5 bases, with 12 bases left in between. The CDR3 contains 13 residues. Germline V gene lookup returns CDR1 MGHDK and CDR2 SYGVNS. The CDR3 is CASSGDITHEQYF. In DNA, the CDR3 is TGTGCCAGCAGTGGCGACATCACCCACGAGCAGTACTTC.